Shown below are 26 T cell receptor beta chains from a single sample sequenced in a study of blood T cells in healthy people across ages. PCR was performed a second time for 7 to 11 cycles using a sample-barcoded 5' primer and a J-beta primer mix. TCRdb analysed the 5' RACE reads with MiXCR anew, one entry per CDR3 protein. This sample has 1.5 million to 2 million distinct CDR3 sequences; roughly 32% occur once, and the top ten carry roughly 10%. Specimen: blood. Receptors originate from a woman in her twenties or thirties in good health.

This clonotype came up many times. The chain recombines TRBV7-3 with TRBJ2-3, with D possibly TRBD2 on 6 matching bases. V was shortened by 5 bases and J by 1 base, with 13 bases between the two germline ends. Germline lookup yields CDR1 SGHTA and CDR2 FQGTGA. This CDR3 spans 15 amino acids. The CDR3 spells CASSPTSGRTDTQYF. The CDR3 nucleotides read TGTGCCAGCAGCCCGACGAGCGGGCGCACAGATACGCAGTATTTT.

The chain joins TRBV25-1 to TRBJ2-5; 7 bases fit TRBD2. Germline CDR1 MGHDK, CDR2 SYGVNS. The CDR3 runs to 14 residues. Unmatched junction bases numbered 6, after V lost 1 base and J lost 7 bases. CDR3 sequence reads: CASSESAGVGTQYF. The CDR3 region has the DNA TGTGCCAGCAGTGAATCCGCGGGAGTGGGGACCCAGTACTTC.

The chain employs TRBV29-1 and TRBJ2-3; D gene ambiguous. CDR3 length: 13 residues. The germline V and J ends were trimmed by 7 bases and 0 bases, with 11 bases remaining between them. From germline, CDR1 is SQVTM and CDR2 ANQGSEA. Written as DNA, the CDR3 is TGCAGCGCGAACGGGCACAGCACAGATACGCAGTATTTT. This sequence encodes CSANGHSTDTQYF.

This clonotype was observed many times. The chain combines TRBV11-2 with TRBJ2-3; 12 bases map to TRBD2. Germline V CDR1 and CDR2: SGHAT, FQNNGV. V gave up 8 bases and J gave up 0 bases; unmatched junction bases: 12. The length of the CDR3 is 18 residues. CDR3 residues: CASGQGLAGITSTDTQYF. The CDR3 DNA reads as TGTGCCAGCGGACAAGGACTAGCGGGGATTACTAGCACAGATACGCAGTATTTT.

V is TRBV27 and J is TRBJ1-1, with a tentative D call TRBD1 (6 bases). Looked up from germline, CDR1 is MNHEY and CDR2 is SMNVEV (reference sequence). V was clipped by 4 bases and J by 0 bases, with 15 bases between them. This CDR3 has 16 residues. Here the CDR3 DNA reads TGTGCCAGCAGTTCTCGAACGGACAGTCTGAACACTGAAGCTTTCTTT. Protein sequence: CASSSRTDSLNTEAFF.

Worth noting for this clonotype: Here the CDR3 omits its conserved ending phenylalanine or tryptophan, so a read error is the likely source. The chain combines TRBV6-2 or TRBV6-3 with TRBJ2-3; D remains unclear. The CDR3 runs to 18 residues. CDR1 and CDR2 from the germline V gene are MNHEY and SVGEGT. V was cut by 2 bases and J by 2 bases, with 20 bases left in between. CDR3 loop: CASSYLYGTPTSTDTQYL. In DNA form, the CDR3 reads TGTGCCAGCAGTTACCTGTACGGAACTCCGACCTCCACAGATACGCAGTATCTT.

The chain is built from TRBV7-9 and TRBJ2-7; either TRBD1 or TRBD2 may fit D (5 bases each). V was shortened by 3 bases and J by 5 bases, with 14 bases between the two germline ends. The CDR3 is made up of 14 amino acids. CDR1 is SEHNR, CDR2 FQNEAQ, per germline (reference sequence). The CDR3 coding sequence is TGTGCCAGCAGCTTCCGGGACCCCTATGACGAGCAGTACTTC. Translated: CASSFRDPYDEQYF.

V and J are TRBV5-1 and TRBJ2-3, with D perhaps matching TRBD2 (5 bases). CDR3 size: 14 residues. Germline values: CDR1 SGHRS, CDR2 YFSETQ. Trimming took 0 bases from V and 2 from J, leaving 7 bases between them. The CDR3 bases are TGCGCCAGCAGCTTGGTGGACTTCACAGATACGCAGTATTTT. Amino acid sequence: CASSLVDFTDTQYF.

This chain connects TRBV7-8 to TRBJ1-5; 7 bases match TRBD1. The V and J ends lost 5 bases and 2 bases, in that order; junction bases with no gene match: 12. The CDR3 is made up of 17 amino acids. Germline loops: CDR1 SGHVS, CDR2 FQNEAQ. Here the CDR3 DNA reads TGTGCCAGCAGCCCGAACTGGAGGGGGCGAGGCAATCAGCCCCAGCATTTT. Translation: CASSPNWRGRGNQPQHF.

The genes are TRBV11-2 and TRBJ2-7; no clear D. Per the germline V gene, CDR1 is SGHAT and CDR2 is FQNNGV. This CDR3 spans 13 amino acids. V was clipped by 0 bases and J by 3 bases, with 6 bases between them. CDR3 in DNA: TGTGCCAGCAGCTTAGAAGTTTTCTACGAGCAGTACTTC. Its protein product is CASSLEVFYEQYF.

The chain joins TRBV7-8 to TRBJ1-1, with TRBD1 as a possible D gene (6 bases). CDR3 size: 17 residues. CDR1 is SGHVS and CDR2 is FQNEAQ in the germline V gene. V lost 2 bases and J 7 bases, leaving 23 bases between the germline ends. The CDR3 DNA sequence: TGTGCCAGCAGCTTAAGCGGGTACCGGGACAACCTAGTTGAAGCTTTCTTT. Protein product: CASSLSGYRDNLVEAFF.

This sequence joins TRBV10-3 and TRBJ2-7; 11 bases line up with TRBD1. The CDR3 runs to 20 residues. Germline CDR1 reads ENHRY; CDR2 reads SYGVKD. Germline trimming cut 2 bases from V and 5 bases from J; bases unmatched to any gene: 20. Here the CDR3 reads CAISEPFLPDRGQIANEQYF. The CDR3 DNA sequence: TGTGCCATCAGTGAGCCCTTTCTGCCGGACAGGGGGCAAATTGCTAACGAGCAGTACTTC.

This clonotype occurred a few times. This rearrangement joins TRBV29-1 to TRBJ1-1; 9 nucleotides match TRBD1. The CDR3 extends over 13 amino acids. Germline V gives CDR1 SQVTM, CDR2 ANQGSEA. V dropped 5 bases and J dropped 0; count of bases not matched to a gene: 1. For the CDR3, the DNA is TGCAGCGTTCGACAGGGGGTGAACACTGAAGCTTTCTTT. Protein product: CSVRQGVNTEAFF.

The gene calls are TRBV3-1 and TRBJ2-1; D remains ambiguous. V was trimmed by 0 bases and J by 5 bases, leaving 8 bases between them. CDR3 length: 14 residues. The germline CDR1 and CDR2 sequences are LGHDT and YNNKEL (reference sequence). The CDR3 DNA reads TGTGCCAGCAGCCAAGAGGTCAAGAACAATGAGCAGTTCTTC. Protein: CASSQEVKNNEQFF.

The chain uses TRBV6-5 and TRBJ1-1; TRBD1 might be the D (5 bases). Trimming shortened V by 6 bases and J by 10 bases, and 21 bases separated the two germline ends. The CDR3 loop spans 14 amino acids. Germline V gives CDR1 MNHEY, CDR2 SVGAGI. CDR3 sequence reads: CASRKGQGVSRAFF. The DNA for the CDR3 is TGTGCCAGCAGAAAGGGGCAGGGTGTTTCAAGAGCTTTCTTT.

With regard to this clonotype: Compared with germline, one end of the junction differs, possibly owing to a read error. The V call is TRBV15, the J call TRBJ1-1; D is unresolved. The V gene's germline CDR1 is LNHNV and CDR2 YYDKDF (reference sequence). The CDR3 totals 14 residues. The CDR3 coding sequence is TGTGCCACTAGCAGAGTGGCACAAAGCACTGAAGCTTTCTTT. As protein: CATSRVAQSTEAFF.

The chain recombines TRBV10-1 with TRBJ2-7; D not resolved. The CDR3 spans 12 residues. V was trimmed by 3 bases and J by 6 bases, leaving 9 bases between them. CDR1 WNHNN and CDR2 SYGVQD come from the germline V gene (reference sequence). In DNA form, the CDR3 reads TGCGCCAGCAGTGACGGGTCCCCCGAGCAGTACTTC. This encodes CASSDGSPEQYF.

Only a few counts were recorded for this clonotype. The chain has TRBV6-1 and TRBJ2-5; TRBD1 is a possible D gene (5 bases). The end of the DNA fits TRBJ2-1 better, so the J call may be wrong. Germline CDR1 reads MNHNS; CDR2 reads SASEGT. The CDR3 covers 15 residues. In nucleotides, the CDR3 is TGTGCCAGCAGTAGGAAGGGGCTCCACCAAGAGACCCAGTTCTTC. Amino acid sequence: CASSRKGLHQETQFF.

In its sample, this clonotype was seen a few times. The chain uses TRBV6-5 and TRBJ2-3; possibly TRBD2 for D (5 bases). V was pared by 5 bases and J by 5 bases, with 17 bases between. The CDR3 spans 15 residues. The germline CDR1 and CDR2 sequences are MNHEY and SVGAGI. This chain's CDR3 is CASSLLGGTGDTQYF. The CDR3 nucleotides read TGTGCCAGCAGTCTCCTAGGAGGTACGGGAGATACGCAGTATTTT.

The chain joins TRBV20-1 to TRBJ2-7; 11 bases map to TRBD2. Germline V gene sequence: CDR1 DFQATT, CDR2 SNEGSKA (reference sequence). V was clipped by 0 bases and J by 3 bases; unmatched bases: 4. This CDR3 has 15 residues. DNA for the CDR3: TGCAGTGCTAGAGATTTAGGACTAGCGGGCTACGAGCAGTACTTC. Its translation: CSARDLGLAGYEQYF.

The chain employs TRBV7-9 and TRBJ2-7, with D perhaps matching TRBD1 (5 bases). V was cut by 5 bases and J by 2 bases, with 19 bases left in between. The CDR3 is 16 residues long. CDR1 and CDR2 (germline): SEHNR, FQNEAQ (reference sequence). The CDR3 DNA follows: TGTGCCAGCAGCATAAGGGGAAACGACCCTCCCTACGAGCAGTACTTC. Its protein product is CASSIRGNDPPYEQYF.

The chain uses TRBV20-1 and TRBJ1-5, with D unresolved. In germline, CDR1 is DFQATT, CDR2 SNEGSKA (reference sequence). The CDR3 contains 13 residues. Deletions cut 6 bases from V and 4 bases from J, with 13 bases between. The CDR3 bases are TGCAGTGCCGCTCTGGCCGAAAATCAGCCCCAGCATTTT. Encoded protein: CSAALAENQPQHF.

This sequence joins TRBV5-1 and TRBJ2-7; 7 nucleotides agree with TRBD1. Trimming cost V 3 bases and J 1 base; bases outside gene matches: 4. Germline-derived CDR1 and CDR2 are SGHRS and YFSETQ. The CDR3 is 14 residues long. The CDR3 loop is CASSWKDRSYEQYF. CDR3 nucleotide sequence: TGCGCCAGCAGCTGGAAGGACAGGTCCTACGAGCAGTACTTC.

There are a few counts of this clonotype. The CDR3 bases are TGTGCCAGCAGGGTACGGGGGAGGGACACTGAAGCTTTCTTT. Its translation is CASRVRGRDTEAFF. The chain uses TRBV2 and TRBJ1-1; tentative D call: TRBD1 (5 bases). The CDR3 runs 14 residues. Germline V gene lookup returns CDR1 SNHLY and CDR2 FYNNEI. The ends were cut back, 6 bases at V and 3 bases at J, with 14 bases in the middle.

Notes on this clonotype: A read error may be the cause here, since a much bigger clone is one base away. This chain links TRBV9 with TRBJ2-5; D ambiguous. This CDR3 comprises 11 residues. Looked up from germline, CDR1 is SGDLS and CDR2 is YYNGEE. The CDR3 nucleotides read TGTGCCAGCAGCGACCAAGTGACCCAGTACTTC. Its protein product is CASSDQVTQYF.

The chain recombines TRBV4-2 with TRBJ2-7; 9 bases match TRBD1. CDR3 size: 18 residues. V was clipped by 0 bases and J by 1 base; unmatched bases: 10. Germline-derived CDR1 and CDR2 are LGHNA and YNFKEQ. The CDR3 reads CASSQDWGTGTGSYEQYF. CDR3 sequence (DNA): TGTGCCAGCAGCCAAGATTGGGGAACCGGGACAGGGTCCTACGAGCAGTACTTC.